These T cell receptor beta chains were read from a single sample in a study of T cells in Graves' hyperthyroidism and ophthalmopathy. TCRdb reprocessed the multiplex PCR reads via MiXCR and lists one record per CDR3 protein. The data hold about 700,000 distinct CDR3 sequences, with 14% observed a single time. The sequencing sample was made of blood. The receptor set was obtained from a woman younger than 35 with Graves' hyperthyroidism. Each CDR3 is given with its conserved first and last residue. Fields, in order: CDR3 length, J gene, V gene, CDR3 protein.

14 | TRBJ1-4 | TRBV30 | CAWSVGGFGEKLFF
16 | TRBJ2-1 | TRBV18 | CASSPRSGPRDNEQFF
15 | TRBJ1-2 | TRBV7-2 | CASSLRGGRGAGYTF
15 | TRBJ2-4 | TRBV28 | CASSHDRLAKNIQYF
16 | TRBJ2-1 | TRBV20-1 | CSARDKTGVVYNEQFF
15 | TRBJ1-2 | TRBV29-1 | CSVEVPGTGGYGYTF
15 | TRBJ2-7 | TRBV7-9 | CASSLRGGQPYEQYF
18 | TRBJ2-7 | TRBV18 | CASSPSLGLVGESGEQYF
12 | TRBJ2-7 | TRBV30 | CAWKTGFHEQYF
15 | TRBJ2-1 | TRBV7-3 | CASSPTSGGSQGQFF
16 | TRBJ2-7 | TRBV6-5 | CASSYSAGDGSYEQYF
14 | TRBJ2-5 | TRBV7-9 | CASSRSTGAETQYF
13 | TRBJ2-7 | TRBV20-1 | CSARSAATYEQYF
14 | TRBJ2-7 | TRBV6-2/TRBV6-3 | CASKGTGFSYEQYF
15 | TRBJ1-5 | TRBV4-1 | CASSPDGQYNQPQHF
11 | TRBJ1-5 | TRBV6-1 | CASRSPGPQHF
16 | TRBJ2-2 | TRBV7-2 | CASSLARLAGAGELFF
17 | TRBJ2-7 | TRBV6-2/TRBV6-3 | CASSFRDGGRGKAEQYF
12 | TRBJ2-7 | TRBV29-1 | CSVVQNYYEQYF
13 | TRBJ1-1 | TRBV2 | CASTAGTGTEAFF
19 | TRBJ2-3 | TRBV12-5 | CASARGARGVAGSTDTQYF
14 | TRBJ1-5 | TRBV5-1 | CASSLWGEDQPQHF
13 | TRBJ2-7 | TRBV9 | CASSAGLGPEQYF
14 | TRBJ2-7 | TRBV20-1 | CSASTGTGISEQYF
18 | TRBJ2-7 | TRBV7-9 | CASSSSPGLAGGLDEQYF
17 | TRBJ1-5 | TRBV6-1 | CASSSLMGLLSGQPQHF
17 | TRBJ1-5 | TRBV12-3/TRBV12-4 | CASSLEGQGIWDQPQHF
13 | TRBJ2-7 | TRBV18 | CASSPTVFYEQYF
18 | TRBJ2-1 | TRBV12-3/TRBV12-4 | CASLGPGRLAGWYNEQFF
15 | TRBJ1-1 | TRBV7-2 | CASSLGAGAGTEAFF
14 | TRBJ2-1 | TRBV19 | CASSRVRGDNEQFF
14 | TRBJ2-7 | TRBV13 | CASSSGAGVNEQYF
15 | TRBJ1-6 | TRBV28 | CASSLVTPDNSPLHF
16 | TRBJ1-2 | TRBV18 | CASSPPGNFFDYGYTF
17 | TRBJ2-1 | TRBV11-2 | CASSFSGGRLAGVEQFF
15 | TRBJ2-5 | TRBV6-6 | CASSYSRREGETQYF
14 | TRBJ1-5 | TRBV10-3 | CAISEGVRNQPQHF
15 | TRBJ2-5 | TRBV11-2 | CASSFWGAREETQYF
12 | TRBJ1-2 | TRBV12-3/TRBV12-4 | CASRGGQRSYTF
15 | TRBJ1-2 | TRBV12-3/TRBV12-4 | CASRPGTVANYGYTF
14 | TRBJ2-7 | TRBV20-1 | CSASSSASSYEQYF
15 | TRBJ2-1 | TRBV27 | CASSLGTLAYNEQFF
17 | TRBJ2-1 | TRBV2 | CASSEADGLAGYNEQFF
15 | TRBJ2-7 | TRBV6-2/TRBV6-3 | CASSYFADGTYEQYF
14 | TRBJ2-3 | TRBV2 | CASSEGVQSGTQYF
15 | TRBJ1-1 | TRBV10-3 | CAISEGTGYNTEAFF
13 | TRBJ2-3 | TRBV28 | CASKRDPTDTQYF
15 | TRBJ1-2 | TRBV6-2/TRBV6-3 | CASRDPGGANYGYTF